This T cell receptor beta chain was obtained from a study of cytomegalovirus exposure and HLA in healthy donors. For the study at large: Early released data had 80 million or so unique TCRs, all coming from HLA-typed donors. The study's findings and limits: There were some 150 TCR beta chains listed as cytomegalovirus-associated.

To note about this clone: The antigen remains unidentified.

Primers: 60 Vbeta forward and 13 Jbeta reverse. The table came from immunoSEQ multiplex PCR; TCRdb's copy has only in-frame clones and leaves some out. This sample has 150,000 to 200,000 clones, with about 75% found just once. All the people who gave samples were healthy bone marrow donors. Sequencing was carried out using PBMCs. The sequence came from a woman aged 45 to 65 in good health and CMV-seropositive.

This CDR3 reads CASSLLELGGANVLTF. In nucleotides, the CDR3 is TGTGCCAGCAGCTTATTGGAGCTTGGCGGGGCCAACGTCCTGACTTTC. The chain is built from TRBV11-2 and TRBJ2-6, with D unclear. The V end was cut by 2 bases, the J end by 4 bases, with 12 bases between. Germline CDR1 SGHAT, CDR2 FQNNGV. The CDR3 contains 16 residues.